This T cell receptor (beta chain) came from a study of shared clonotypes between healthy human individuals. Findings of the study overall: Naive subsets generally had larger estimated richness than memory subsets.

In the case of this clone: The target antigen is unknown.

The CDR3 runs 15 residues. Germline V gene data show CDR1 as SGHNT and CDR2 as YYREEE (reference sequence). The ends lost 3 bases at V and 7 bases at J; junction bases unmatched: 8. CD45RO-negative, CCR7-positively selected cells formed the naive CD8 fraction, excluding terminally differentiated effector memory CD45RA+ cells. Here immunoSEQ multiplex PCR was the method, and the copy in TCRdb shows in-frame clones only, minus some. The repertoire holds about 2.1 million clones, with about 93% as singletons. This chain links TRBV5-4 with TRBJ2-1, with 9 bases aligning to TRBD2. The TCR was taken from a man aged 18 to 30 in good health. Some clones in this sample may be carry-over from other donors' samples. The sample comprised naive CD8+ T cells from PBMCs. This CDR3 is CASSSREGFWNEQFF. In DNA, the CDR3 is TGTGCCAGCAGCTCGCGGGAGGGGTTTTGGAATGAGCAGTTCTTC. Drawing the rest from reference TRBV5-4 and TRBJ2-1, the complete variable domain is ETGVTQSPTHLIKTRGQQVTLRCSSQSGHNTVSWYQQALGQGPQFIFQYYREEENGRGNFPPRFSGLQFPNYSSELNVNALELDDSALYLCASSSREGFWNEQFFGPGTRLTVL.